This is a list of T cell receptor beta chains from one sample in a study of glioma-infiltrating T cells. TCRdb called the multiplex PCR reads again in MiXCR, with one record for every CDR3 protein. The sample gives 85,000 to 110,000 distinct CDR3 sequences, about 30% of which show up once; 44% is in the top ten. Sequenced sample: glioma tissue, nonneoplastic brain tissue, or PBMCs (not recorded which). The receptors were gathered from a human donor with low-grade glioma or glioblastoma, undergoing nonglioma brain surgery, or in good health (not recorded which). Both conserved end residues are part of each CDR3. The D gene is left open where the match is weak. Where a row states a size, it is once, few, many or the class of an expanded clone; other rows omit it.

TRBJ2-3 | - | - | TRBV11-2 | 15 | CASSLSSDGRDTQYF | TGTGCCAGCAGCTTGTCGTCGGACGGCAGGGATACGCAGTATTTT
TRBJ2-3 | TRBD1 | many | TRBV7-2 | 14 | CASSLQGSGDTQYF | TGTGCCAGCAGCCTACAGGGGAGTGGGGATACGCAGTATTTT
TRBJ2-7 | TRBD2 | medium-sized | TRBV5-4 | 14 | CAIHGTSGDFEQYF | TGTGCCATCCACGGGACCAGCGGGGACTTCGAGCAGTACTTC
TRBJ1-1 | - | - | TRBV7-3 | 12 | CASSRDGTEAFF | TGTGCCAGCAGTCGGGACGGCACTGAAGCTTTCTTT
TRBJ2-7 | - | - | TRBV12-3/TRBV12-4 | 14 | CVSSLVLPAEEQYF | TGTGTCAGCAGTTTGGTCCTCCCCGCCGAGGAGCAGTACTTC
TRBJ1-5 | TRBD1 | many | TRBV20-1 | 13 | CSANRGGGQPQHF | TGCAGTGCCAACAGGGGGGGGGGGCAGCCCCAGCATTTT
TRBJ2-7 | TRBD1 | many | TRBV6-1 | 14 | CASSDDRGPYEQYF | TGTGCCAGCAGTGACGACAGGGGTCCCTACGAGCAGTACTTC
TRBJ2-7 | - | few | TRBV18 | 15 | CASSPATSWPTLLYF | TGTGCCAGCTCACCGGCAACATCATGGCCCACTTTGCTGTACTTC
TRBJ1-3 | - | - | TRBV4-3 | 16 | CASSQESGFSGNTIYF | TGCGCCAGCAGCCAAGAGTCGGGGTTCTCTGGAAACACCATATATTTT
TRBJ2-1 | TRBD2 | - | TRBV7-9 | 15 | CASSPLAGGPNEQFF | TGTGCCAGCAGCCCTTTAGCGGGGGGTCCAAATGAGCAGTTCTTC
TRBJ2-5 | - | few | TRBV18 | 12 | CASSPNQEAQYF | TGTGCCAGCTCACCGAACCAAGAGGCCCAGTACTTC
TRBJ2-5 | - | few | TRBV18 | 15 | CASSPPGKLQETQYF | TGTGCCAGCTCACCACCGGGAAAACTCCAAGAGACCCAGTACTTC
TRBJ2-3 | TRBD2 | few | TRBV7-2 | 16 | CASSLQAGGPTDTQYF | TGTGCCAGCAGCTTGCAAGCGGGGGGGCCGACAGATACGCAGTATTTT
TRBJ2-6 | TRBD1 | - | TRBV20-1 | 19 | CSARPRDRTFYSGANVLTF | TGCAGTGCTAGACCCCGGGACAGGACCTTTTACTCTGGGGCCAACGTCCTGACTTTC
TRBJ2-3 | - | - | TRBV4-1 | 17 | CASSQEARMTSTDTQYF | TGCGCCAGCAGCCAAGAAGCCAGGATGACTAGCACAGATACGCAGTATTTT
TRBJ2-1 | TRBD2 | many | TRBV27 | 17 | CASRRTSGGGTYNEQFF | TGTGCCAGCAGGCGGACTAGCGGGGGGGGGACCTACAATGAGCAGTTCTTC
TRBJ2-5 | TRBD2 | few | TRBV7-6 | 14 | CASSSGLAEETQYF | TGTGCCAGCAGCTCGGGACTAGCGGAAGAGACCCAGTACTTC
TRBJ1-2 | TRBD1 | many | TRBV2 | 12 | CAIGQGINGYTF | TGTGCCATAGGACAGGGGATAAATGGCTACACCTTC
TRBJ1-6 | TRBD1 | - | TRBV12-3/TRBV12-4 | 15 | CASSPRTGKNSPLHF | TGTGCCAGCAGTCCGAGGACAGGGAAGAATTCACCCCTCCACTTT
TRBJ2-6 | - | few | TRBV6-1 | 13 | CASRTPGANVPTF | TGTGCCAGCAGGACACCTGGGGCCAACGTCCCGACTTTC
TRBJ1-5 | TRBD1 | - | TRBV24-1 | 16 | CATPQDRGGSNQPQHF | TGTGCCACCCCCCAGGACAGGGGGGGGAGCAACCAGCCCCAGCATTTT
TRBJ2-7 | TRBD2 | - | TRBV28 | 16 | CASSSAAAGETYEQYF | TGTGCCAGCAGTTCCGCCGCAGCGGGGGAGACCTACGAGCAGTACTTC
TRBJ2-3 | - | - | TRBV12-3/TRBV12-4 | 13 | CASSLLRDFTQYF | TGTGCCAGCAGCCTACTCCGGGACTTCACACAGTATTTT
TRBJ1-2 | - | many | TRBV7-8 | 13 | CASSFSINYGYTF | TGTGCCAGCAGCTTCAGCATTAACTATGGCTACACCTTC
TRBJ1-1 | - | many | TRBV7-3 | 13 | CASSLTTNTEAFF | TGTGCCAGCAGCTTAACAACGAACACTGAAGCTTTCTTT
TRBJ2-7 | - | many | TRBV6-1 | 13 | CASKGVGTYEQYF | TGTGCCAGCAAGGGGGTTGGTACCTACGAGCAGTACTTC
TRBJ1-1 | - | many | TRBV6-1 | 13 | CASSERGNTEAFF | TGTGCCAGCAGCGAACGGGGAAACACTGAAGCTTTCTTT
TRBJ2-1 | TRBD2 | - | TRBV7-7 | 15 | CASSSGERGYNEQFF | TGTGCTAGCAGCTCCGGAGAGCGGGGGTACAATGAGCAGTTCTTC
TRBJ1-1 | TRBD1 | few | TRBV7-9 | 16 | CASSPRDRGRRTEAFF | TGTGCCAGCAGCCCCCGGGACAGGGGGCGCAGAACTGAAGCTTTCTTT
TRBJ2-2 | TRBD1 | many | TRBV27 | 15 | CASSSTGAATGELFF | TGTGCCAGCAGTTCCACAGGGGCTGCCACCGGGGAGCTGTTTTTT
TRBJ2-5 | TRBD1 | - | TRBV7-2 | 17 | CASSQSGTGLLQETQYF | TGTGCCAGCAGCCAATCGGGGACAGGGCTTCTCCAAGAGACCCAGTACTTC
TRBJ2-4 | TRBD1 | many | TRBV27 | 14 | CASSAGTGTNIQYF | TGTGCCAGCAGTGCCGGGACAGGGACAAACATTCAGTACTTC
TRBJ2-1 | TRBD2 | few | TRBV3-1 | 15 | CASSQGGGLYNEQFF | TGTGCCAGCAGCCAAGGCGGGGGGCTCTACAATGAGCAGTTCTTC
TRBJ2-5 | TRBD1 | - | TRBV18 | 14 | CASSIGQGTETQYF | TGTGCCAGCTCAATCGGACAGGGGACGGAGACCCAGTACTTC
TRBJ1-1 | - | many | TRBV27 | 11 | CASTRGFRAFF | TGTGCCAGCACAAGAGGCTTTAGAGCTTTCTTT